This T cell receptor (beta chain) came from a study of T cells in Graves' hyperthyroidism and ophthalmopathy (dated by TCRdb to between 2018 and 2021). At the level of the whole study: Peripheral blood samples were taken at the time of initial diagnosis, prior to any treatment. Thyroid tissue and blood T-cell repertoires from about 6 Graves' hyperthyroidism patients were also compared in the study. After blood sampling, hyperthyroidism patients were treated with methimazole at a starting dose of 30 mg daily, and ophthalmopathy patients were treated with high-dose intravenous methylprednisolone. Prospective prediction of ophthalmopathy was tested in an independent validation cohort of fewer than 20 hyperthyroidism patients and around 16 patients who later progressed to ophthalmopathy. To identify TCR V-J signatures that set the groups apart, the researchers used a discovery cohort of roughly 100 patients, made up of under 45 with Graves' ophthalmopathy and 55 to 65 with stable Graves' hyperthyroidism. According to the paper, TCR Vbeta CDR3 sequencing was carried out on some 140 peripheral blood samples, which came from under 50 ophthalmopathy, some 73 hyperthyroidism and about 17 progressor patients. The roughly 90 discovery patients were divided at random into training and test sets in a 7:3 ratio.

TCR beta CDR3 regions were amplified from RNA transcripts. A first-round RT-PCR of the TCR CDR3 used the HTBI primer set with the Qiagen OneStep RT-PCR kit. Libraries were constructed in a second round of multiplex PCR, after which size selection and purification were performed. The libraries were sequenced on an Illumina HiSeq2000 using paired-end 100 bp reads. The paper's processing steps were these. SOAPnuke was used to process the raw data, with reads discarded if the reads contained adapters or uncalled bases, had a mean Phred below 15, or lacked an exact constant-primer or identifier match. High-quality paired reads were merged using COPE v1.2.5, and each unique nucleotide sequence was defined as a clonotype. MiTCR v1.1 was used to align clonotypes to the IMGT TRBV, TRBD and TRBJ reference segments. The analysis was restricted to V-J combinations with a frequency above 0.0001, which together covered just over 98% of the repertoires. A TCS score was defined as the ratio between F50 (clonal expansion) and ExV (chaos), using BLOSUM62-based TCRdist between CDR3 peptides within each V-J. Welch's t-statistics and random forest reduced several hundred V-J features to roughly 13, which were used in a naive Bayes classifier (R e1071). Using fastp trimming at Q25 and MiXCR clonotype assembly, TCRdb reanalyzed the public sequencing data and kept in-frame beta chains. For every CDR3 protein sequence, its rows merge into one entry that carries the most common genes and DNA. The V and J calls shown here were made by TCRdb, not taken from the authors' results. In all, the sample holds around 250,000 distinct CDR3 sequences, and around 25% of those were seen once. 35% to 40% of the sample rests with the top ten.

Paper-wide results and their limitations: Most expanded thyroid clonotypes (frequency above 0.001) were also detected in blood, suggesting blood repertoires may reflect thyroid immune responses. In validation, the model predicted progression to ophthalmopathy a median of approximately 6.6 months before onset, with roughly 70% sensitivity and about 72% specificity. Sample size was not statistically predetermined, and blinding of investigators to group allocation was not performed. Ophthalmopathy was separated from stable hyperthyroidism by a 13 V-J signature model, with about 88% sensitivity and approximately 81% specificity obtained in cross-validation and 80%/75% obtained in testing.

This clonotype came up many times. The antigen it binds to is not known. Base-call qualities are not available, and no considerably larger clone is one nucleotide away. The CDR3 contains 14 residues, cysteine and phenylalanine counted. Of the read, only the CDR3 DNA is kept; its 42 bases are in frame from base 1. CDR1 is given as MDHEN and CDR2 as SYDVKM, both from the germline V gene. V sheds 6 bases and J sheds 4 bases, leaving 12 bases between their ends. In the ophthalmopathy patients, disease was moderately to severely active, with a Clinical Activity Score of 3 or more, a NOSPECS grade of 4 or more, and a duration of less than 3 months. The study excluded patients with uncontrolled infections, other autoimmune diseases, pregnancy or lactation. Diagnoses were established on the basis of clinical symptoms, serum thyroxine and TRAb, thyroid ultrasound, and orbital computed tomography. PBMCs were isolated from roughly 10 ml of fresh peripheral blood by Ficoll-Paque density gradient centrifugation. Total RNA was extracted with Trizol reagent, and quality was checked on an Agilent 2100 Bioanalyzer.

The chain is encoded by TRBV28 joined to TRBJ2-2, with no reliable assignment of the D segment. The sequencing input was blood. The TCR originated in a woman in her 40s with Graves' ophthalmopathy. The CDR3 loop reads CASSKPLGTGELFF. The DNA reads TGTGCCAGCAGCAAACCCTTAGGCACCGGGGAGCTGTTTTTT.